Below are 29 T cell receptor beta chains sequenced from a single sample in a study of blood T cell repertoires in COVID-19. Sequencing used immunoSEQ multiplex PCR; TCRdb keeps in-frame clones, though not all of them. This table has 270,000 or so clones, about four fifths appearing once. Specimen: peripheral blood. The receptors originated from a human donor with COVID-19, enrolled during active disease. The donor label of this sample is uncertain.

The CDR3 DNA sequence: TGTGCCAGCAGCTACAGGGGTAGGGCTGAAGCTTTCTTT. Its protein product is CASSYRGRAEAFF. V usage is TRBV6-5 and J usage is TRBJ1-1; the match to TRBD1 covers 7 bases. V was clipped by 6 bases and J by 6 bases; unmatched bases: 7. The CDR3 length is 13 residues. Germline V gene data show CDR1 as MNHEY and CDR2 as SVGAGI.

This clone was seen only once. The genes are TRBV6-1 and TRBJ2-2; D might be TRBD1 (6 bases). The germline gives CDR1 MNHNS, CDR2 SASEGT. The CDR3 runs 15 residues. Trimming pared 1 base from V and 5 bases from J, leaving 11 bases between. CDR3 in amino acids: CASSEGSGDTGELFF. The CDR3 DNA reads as TGTGCCAGCAGTGAAGGTTCAGGGGATACCGGGGAGCTGTTTTTT.

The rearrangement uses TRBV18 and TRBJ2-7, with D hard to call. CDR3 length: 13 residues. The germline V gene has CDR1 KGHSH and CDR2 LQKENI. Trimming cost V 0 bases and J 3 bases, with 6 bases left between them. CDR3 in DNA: TGTGCCAGCTCACCACCATCAGTCTACGAGCAGTACTTC. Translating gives CASSPPSVYEQYF.

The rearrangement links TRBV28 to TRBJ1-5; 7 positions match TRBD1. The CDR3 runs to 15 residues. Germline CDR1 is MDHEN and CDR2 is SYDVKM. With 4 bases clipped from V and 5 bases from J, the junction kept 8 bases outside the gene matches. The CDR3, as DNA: TGTGCCAGCAGTTCTCCGACAGGGAAGGATCAGCCCCAGCATTTT. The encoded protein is CASSSPTGKDQPQHF.

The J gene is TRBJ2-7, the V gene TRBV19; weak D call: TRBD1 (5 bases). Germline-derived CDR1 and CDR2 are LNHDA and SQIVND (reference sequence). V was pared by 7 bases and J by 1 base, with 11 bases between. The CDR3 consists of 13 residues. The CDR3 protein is CASKAGNSYEQYF. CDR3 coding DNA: TGTGCCAGTAAGGCAGGGAATTCCTACGAGCAGTACTTC.

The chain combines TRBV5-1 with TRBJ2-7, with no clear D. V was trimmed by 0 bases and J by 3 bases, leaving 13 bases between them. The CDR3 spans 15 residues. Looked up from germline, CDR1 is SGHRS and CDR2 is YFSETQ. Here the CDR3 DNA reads TGCGCCAGCAGCTTGGACGGTGCCTCGGGCTACGAGCAGTACTTC. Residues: CASSLDGASGYEQYF.

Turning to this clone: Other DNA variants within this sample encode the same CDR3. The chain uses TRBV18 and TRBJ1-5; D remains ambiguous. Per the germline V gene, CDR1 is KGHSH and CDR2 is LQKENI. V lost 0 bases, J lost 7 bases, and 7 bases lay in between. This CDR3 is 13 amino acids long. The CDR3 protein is CASSPPAGQPQHF. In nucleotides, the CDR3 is TGTGCCAGCTCACCACCGGCGGGACAGCCCCAGCATTTT.

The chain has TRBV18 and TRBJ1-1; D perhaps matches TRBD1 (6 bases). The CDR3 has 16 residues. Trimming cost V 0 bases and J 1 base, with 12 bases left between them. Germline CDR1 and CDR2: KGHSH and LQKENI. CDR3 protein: CASSPPSGATNTEAFF. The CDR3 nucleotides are TGTGCCAGCTCACCACCATCAGGGGCGACGAACACTGAAGCTTTCTTT.

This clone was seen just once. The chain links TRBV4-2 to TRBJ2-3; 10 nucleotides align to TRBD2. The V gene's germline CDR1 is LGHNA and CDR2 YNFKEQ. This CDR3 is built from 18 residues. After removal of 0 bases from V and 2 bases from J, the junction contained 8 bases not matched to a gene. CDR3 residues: CASSQEVGLAKNTDTQYF. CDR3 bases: TGTGCCAGCAGCCAAGAGGTGGGACTAGCGAAAAACACAGATACGCAGTATTTT.

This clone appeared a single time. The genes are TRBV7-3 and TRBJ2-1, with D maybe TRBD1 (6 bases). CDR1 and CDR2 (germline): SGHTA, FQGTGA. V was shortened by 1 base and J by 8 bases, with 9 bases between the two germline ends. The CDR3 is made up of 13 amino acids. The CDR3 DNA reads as TGTGCCAGCAGCTTAAACAGGGTCCATGAGCAGTTCTTC. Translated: CASSLNRVHEQFF.

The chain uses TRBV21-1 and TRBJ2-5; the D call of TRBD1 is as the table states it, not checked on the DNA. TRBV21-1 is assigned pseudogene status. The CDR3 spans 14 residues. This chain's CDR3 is CASSKTGTQETQYF. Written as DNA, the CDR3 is TGTGCCAGCAGCAAGACAGGGACCCAAGAGACCCAGTACTTC.

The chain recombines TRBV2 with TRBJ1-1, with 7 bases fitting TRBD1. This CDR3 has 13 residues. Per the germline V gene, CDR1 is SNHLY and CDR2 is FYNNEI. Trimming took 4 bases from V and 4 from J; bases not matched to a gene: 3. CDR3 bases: TGTGCCAGCAGTGGACAGGGAGGCACTGAAGCTTTCTTT. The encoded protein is CASSGQGGTEAFF.

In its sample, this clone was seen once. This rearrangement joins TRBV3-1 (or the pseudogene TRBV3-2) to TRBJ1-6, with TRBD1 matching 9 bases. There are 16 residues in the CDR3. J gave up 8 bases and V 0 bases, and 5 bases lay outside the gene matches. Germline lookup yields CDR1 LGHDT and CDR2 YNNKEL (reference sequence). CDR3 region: CASSQDTGQGYSPLHF. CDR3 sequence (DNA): TGTGCCAGCAGCCAAGATACAGGACAGGGGTATTCACCCCTCCACTTT.

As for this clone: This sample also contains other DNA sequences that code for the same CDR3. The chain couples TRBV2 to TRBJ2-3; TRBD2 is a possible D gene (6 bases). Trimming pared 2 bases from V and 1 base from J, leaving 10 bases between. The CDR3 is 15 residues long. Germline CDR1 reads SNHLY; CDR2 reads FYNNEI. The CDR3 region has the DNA TGTGCCAGCAGTGAACTGGCTAGCGGCACAGATACGCAGTATTTT. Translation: CASSELASGTDTQYF. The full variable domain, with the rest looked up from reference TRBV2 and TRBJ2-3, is EPEVTQTPSHQVTQMGQEVILRCVPISNHLYFYWYRQILGQKVEFLVSFYNNEISEKSEIFDDQFSVERPDGSNFTLKIRSTKLEDSAMYFCASSELASGTDTQYFGPGTRLTVL.

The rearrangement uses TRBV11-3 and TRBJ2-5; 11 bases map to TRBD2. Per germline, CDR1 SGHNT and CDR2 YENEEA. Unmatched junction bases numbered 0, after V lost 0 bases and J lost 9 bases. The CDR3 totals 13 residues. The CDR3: CASSLETSGAQYF. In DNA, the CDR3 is TGTGCCAGCAGCTTAGAGACTAGCGGGGCCCAGTACTTC.

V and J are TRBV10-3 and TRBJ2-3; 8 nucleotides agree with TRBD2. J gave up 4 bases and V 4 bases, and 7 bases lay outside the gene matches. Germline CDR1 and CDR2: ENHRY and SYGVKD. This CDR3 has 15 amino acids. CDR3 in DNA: TGTGCCATCAGTGCGACGGGAGGGCTCCCAGATACGCAGTATTTT. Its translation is CAISATGGLPDTQYF.

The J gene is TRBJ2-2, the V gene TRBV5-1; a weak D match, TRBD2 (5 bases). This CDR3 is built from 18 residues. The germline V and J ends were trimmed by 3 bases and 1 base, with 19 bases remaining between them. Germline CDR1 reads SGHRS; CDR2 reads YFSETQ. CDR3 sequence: CASSSLGSSRLNTGELFF. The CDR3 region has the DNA TGCGCCAGCAGCTCGCTGGGGAGCAGTCGCTTGAACACCGGGGAGCTGTTTTTT.

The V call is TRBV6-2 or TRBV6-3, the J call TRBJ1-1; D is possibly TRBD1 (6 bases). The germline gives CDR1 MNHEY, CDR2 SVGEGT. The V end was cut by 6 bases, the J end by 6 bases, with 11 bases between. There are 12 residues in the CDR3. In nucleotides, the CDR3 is TGTGCCAGCAGCAGGGGCACGGCTGAAGCTTTCTTT. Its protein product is CASSRGTAEAFF.

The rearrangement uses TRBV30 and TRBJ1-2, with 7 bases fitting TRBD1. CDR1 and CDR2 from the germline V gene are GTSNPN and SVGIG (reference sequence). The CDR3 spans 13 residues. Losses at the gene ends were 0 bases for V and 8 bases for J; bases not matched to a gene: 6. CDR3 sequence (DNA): TGTGCCTGGAGTGTACTGACAGGGATAGGCTACACCTTC. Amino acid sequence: CAWSVLTGIGYTF.

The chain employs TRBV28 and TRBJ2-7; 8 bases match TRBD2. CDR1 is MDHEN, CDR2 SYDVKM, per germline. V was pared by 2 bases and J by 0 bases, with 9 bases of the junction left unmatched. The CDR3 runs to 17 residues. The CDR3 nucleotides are TGTGCCAGCAGTTTAGCGGGAGGCCAATCTAGCTCCTACGAGCAGTACTTC. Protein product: CASSLAGGQSSSYEQYF.

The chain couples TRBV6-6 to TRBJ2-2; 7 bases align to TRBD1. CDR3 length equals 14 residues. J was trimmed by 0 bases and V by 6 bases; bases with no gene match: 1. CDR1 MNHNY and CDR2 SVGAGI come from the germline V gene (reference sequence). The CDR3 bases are TGTGCCAGCAGCGGGACAGCGAACACCGGGGAGCTGTTTTTT. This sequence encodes CASSGTANTGELFF.

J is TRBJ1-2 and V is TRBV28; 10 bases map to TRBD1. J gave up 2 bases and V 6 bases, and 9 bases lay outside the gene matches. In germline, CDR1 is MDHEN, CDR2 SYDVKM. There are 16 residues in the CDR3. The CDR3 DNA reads TGTGCCAGCAGGGCTATTCGGACAGGGGGGAACTATGGCTACACCTTC. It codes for CASRAIRTGGNYGYTF.

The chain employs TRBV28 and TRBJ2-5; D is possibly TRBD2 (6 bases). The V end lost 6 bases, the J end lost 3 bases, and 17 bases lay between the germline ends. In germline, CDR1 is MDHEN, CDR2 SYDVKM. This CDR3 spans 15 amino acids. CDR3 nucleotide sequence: TGTGCCAGCAGCCTTCGAGCGGGCAGTAAAGAGACCCAGTACTTC. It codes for CASSLRAGSKETQYF.

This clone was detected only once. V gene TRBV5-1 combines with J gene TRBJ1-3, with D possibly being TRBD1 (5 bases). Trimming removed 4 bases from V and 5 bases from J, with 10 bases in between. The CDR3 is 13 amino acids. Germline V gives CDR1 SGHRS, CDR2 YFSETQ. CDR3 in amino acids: CASSPGPRNTIYF. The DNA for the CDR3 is TGCGCCAGCAGCCCAGGGCCCCGAAACACCATATATTTT.

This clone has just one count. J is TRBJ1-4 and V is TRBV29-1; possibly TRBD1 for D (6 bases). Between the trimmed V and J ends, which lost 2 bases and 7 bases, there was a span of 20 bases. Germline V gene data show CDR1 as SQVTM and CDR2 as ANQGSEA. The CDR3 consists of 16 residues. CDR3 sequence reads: CSVEYGRAGEGEKLFF. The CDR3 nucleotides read TGCAGCGTTGAATATGGGAGGGCAGGGGAAGGTGAAAAACTGTTTTTT.

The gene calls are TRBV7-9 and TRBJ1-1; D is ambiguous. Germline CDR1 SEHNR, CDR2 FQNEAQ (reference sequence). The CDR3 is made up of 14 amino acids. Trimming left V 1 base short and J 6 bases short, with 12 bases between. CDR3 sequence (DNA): TGTGCCAGCAGCTTAGGGACTGAAGCCCCTGAAGCTTTCTTT. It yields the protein CASSLGTEAPEAFF. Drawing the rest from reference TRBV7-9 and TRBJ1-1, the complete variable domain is DTGVSQNPRHKITKRGQNVTFRCDPISEHNRLYWYRQTLGQGPEFLTYFQNEAQLEKSRLLSDRFSAERPKGSFSTLEIQRTEQGDSAMYLCASSLGTEAPEAFFGQGTRLTVV.

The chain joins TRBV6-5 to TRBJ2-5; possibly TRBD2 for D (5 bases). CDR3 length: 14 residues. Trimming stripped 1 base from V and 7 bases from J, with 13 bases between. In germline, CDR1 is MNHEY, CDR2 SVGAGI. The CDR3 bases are TGTGCCAGCAGTTACTTGGGGAGCTCAGGGACCCAGTACTTC. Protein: CASSYLGSSGTQYF.

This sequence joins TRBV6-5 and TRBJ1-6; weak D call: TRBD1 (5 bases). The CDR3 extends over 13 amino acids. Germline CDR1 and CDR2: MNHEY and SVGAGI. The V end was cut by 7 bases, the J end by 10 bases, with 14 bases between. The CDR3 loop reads CASMRQGDSPLHF. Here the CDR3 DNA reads TGTGCCAGCATGAGGCAGGGTGACTCACCCCTCCACTTT.

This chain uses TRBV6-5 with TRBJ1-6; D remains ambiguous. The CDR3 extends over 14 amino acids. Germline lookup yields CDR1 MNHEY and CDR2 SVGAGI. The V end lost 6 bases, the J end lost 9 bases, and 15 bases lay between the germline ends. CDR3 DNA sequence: TGTGCCAGCAGGGGCCAACTTACAAGTTCACCCCTCCACTTT. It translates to CASRGQLTSSPLHF.